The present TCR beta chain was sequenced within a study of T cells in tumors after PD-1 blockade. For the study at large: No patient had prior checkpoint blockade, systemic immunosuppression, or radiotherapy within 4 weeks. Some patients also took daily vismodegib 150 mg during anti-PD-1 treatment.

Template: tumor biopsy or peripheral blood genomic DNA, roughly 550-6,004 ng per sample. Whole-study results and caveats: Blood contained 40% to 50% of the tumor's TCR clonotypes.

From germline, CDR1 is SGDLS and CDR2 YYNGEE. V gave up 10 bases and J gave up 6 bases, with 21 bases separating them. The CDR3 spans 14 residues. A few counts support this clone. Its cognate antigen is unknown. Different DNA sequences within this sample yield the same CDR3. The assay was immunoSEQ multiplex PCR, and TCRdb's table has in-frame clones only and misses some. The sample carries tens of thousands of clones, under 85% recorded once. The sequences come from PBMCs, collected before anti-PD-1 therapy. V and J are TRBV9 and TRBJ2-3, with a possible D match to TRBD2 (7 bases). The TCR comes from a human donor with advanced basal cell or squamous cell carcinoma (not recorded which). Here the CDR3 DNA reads TGTGCCGCGGGAAGGGGGGGGCCGGGTGATACGCAGTATTTT. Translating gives CAAGRGGPGDTQYF.